This T cell receptor (beta chain) appears in the sequencing data of a study of T cell changes during pregnancy in multiple sclerosis (dated by TCRdb to about 2019). As for the study more broadly: The study examined how the T cell repertoire changed over the course of pregnancy in women with multiple sclerosis.

The protocol used for the library was the immunoSEQ multiplex PCR assay. The source is immuneACCESS, and TCRdb retained only in-frame sequences with V and J called. Part of the clones is not carried over; for the studies checked, unresolved V genes explain less than half of this, and the remainder is unexplained. The table for this sample lists about 40,000 clones; roughly nine tenths of them were counted only once. The ten largest account for around 1.3% of the sample. About this clone itself: Its antigen specificity is not known. Per-nucleotide qualities are absent, and no much larger clonotype sits a single base away.

This sample comprised peripheral blood, obtained before pregnancy. The clonotype originates from a female donor with multiple sclerosis, enrolled in a pregnancy study.

This receptor has the CDR3 CASKANTEAFF. The bases read TGTGCCAGCAAAGCGAACACTGAAGCTTTCTTT. The rearrangement combines TRBV28 with TRBJ1-1; no D gene can be assigned with confidence. The CDR3 starts with the cysteine, ends with the phenylalanine, and has 11 residues. The kept DNA is CDR3 alone, 33 bases in frame from the first base. V is clipped by 7 bases and J by 1 base, and the sequence between their germline boundaries is 4 bases long. From the germline V gene, CDR1 is MDHEN and CDR2 is SYDVKM.